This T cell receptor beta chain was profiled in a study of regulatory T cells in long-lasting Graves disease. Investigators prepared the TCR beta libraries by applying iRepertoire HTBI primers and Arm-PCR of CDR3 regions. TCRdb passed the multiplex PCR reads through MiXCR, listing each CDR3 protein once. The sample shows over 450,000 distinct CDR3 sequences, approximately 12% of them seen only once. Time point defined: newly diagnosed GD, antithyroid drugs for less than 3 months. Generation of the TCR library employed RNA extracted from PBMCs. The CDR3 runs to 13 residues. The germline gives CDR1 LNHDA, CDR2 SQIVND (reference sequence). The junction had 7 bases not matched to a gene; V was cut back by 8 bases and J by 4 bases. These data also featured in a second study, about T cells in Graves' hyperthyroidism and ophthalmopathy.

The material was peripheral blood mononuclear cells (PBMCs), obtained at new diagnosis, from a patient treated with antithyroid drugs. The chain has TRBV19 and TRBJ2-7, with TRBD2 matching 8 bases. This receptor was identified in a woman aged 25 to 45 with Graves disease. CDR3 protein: CASATSDPYEQYF. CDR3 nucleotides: TGTGCCAGTGCGACTAGCGACCCATACGAGCAGTACTTC. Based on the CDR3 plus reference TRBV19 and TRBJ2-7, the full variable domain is DGGITQSPKYLFRKEGQNVTLSCEQNLNHDAMYWYRQDPGQGLRLIYYSQIVNDFQKGDIAEGYSVSREKKESFPLTVTSAQKNPTAFYLCASATSDPYEQYFGPGTRLTVT.